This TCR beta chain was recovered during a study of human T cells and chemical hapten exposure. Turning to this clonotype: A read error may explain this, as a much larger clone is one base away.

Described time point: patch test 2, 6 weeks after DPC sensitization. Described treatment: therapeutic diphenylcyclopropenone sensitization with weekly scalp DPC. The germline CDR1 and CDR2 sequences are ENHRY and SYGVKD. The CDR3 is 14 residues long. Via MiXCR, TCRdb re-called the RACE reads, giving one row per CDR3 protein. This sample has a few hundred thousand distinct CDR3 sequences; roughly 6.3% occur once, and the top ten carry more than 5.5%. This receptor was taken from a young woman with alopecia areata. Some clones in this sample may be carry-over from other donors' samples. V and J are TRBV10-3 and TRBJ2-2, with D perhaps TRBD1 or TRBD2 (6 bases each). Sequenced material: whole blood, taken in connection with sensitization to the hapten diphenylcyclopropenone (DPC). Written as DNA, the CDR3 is TGTGCCATCTCGGGGGCAGGGAGAACCGGGGTGCTGTTTTTT. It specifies CAISGAGRTGVLFF.